This entry concerns a single TCR beta chain. The assay was immunoSEQ multiplex PCR, and TCRdb's table has in-frame clones only and misses some. The data show roughly 340,000 clones, approximately 92% seen once. This sample is part of a study of blood T cell repertoires in COVID-19. There are 16 residues in the CDR3. V shed 4 bases, J shed 4 bases, and the junction held 7 bases outside the gene matches. Germline V lookup: CDR1 SGHRS, CDR2 YFSETQ. Specimen: PBMCs or T cells enriched from blood (not recorded which). The chain is built from TRBV5-1 and TRBJ2-2, with 10 bases that match TRBD1. The TCR was taken from a man younger than 35 who had recovered from COVID-19. CDR3 residues: CASSKTGTGATGELFF. The CDR3 coding sequence is TGCGCCAGCAGCAAAACCGGGACAGGGGCCACCGGGGAGCTGTTTTTT.